This T cell receptor beta chain was sequenced for a study of cytomegalovirus exposure and HLA in healthy donors listed by TCRdb under 2017. Looking at the study overall: The 666 repertoires of the first cohort and the roughly 120 validation repertoires were produced on the same platform, according to a later analysis. In addition to the first cohort of several hundred subjects, a separate validation cohort of 120 different subjects was used. The study aimed to test whether cataloging public T cell receptors could reveal signatures of past pathogen exposure. To predict cytomegalovirus infection status, the study combined high-throughput TCR immunosequencing, statistical association of individual TCRs with disease status, and machine learning. General study outcomes and caveats: Across donors, most TCR sequences were observed very rarely, whereas some public TCRs were present in many individuals. In vitro tests confirmed that three of the cytomegalovirus-associated TCR beta chains recognize cytomegalovirus antigens. The validation cohort had no HLA typing available for a later analysis, so co-occurrence within that cohort was assessed over all 120 or so repertoires. The study gave a list of 150 to 200 TCR beta chains associated with cytomegalovirus. According to the authors, the approach could potentially be generalized to other disease states and immunological phenotypes. The classifier was reported to diagnose cytomegalovirus status with high specificity and sensitivity in both the original cohort and the validation cohort. A later analysis found that TCRs clustered in the first cohort also tended to co-occur in the 110 or so validation repertoires, with 94% of cluster scores above 0.

Notes on this clone: Its target antigen remains unknown. One base away there is no much larger clone; base qualities are not given.

The library relied on the immunoSEQ multiplex PCR assay. Per the source publication's procedure: A statistical classification framework was built for diagnosing cytomegalovirus status from the catalog of TCR beta chain sequences. TCRdb provides this immuneACCESS table in a form limited to in-frame rearrangements. Some clones are lacking; in checked studies, under half of them reflect an unresolved V gene, and why the rest are absent is not known. That table gives V, J and clone size, and the DNA gave D and trimming. The sample contains about 120,000 clones, roughly 90% of them found a single time. The ten largest clones take up around 6% of the sample. Donors formed part of the validation cohort, which comprised about 120 subjects and was distinct from the first cohort of 666 subjects. Trimming removed 0 bases from V and 2 bases from J, leaving 5 bases between the germline ends. The CDR3 covers 13 residues, taking in both the cysteine and the phenylalanine. The only DNA kept is the CDR3, 39 bases in frame from the first base. CDR1 and CDR2 are drawn from the germline V gene: SGDLS, YYNGEE.

This TCR was recovered from a woman aged 18-29 years in good health and CMV-seropositive. This chain joins TRBV9 to TRBJ1-1, with no confident D gene call. The sequenced sample consisted of PBMCs. The nucleotide sequence is TGTGCCAGCAGCGTAGTTTATAACACTGAAGCTTTCTTT. Translated, this is CASSVVYNTEAFF.